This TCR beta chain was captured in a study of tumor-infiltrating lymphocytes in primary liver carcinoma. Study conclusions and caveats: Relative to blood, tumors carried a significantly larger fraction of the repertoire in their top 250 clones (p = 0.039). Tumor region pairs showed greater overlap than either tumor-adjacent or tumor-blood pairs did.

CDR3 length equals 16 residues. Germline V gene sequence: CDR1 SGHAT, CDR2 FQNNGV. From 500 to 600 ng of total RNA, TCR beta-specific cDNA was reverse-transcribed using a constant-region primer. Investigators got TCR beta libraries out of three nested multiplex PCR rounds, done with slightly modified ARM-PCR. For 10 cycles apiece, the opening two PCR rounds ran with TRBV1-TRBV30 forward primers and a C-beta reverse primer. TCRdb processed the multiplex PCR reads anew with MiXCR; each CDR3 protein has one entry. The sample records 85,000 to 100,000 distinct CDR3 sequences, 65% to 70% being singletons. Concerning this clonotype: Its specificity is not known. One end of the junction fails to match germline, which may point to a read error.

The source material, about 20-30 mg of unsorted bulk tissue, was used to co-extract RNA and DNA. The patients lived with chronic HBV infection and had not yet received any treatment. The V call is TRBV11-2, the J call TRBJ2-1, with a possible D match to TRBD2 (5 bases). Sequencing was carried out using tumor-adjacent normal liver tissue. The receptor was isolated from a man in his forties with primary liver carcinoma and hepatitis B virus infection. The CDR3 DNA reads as TGTGCCTGCAGCTCGCGCCCCAGCTGGAGGATCTATGGGCAGTTCTTC. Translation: CACSSRPSWRIYGQFF. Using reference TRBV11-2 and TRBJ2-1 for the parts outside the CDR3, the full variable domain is EAGVAQSPRYKIIEKRQSVAFWCNPISGHATLYWYQQILGQGPKLLIQFQNNGVVDDSQLPKDRFSAERLKGVDSTLKIQPAKLEDSAVYLCACSSRPSWRIYGQFFGPGTRLTVL.